This T cell receptor beta chain was recovered during a study of T cells in localized non-small cell lung cancer. The CDR3 spans 16 residues. Germline V gene sequence: CDR1 SGHTS, CDR2 YDEGEE. V dropped 1 base and J dropped 1 base, with 12 bases sitting between them. As for this clone: Its antigen is unidentified.

Assay: immunoSEQ multiplex PCR; the TCRdb copy retains only in-frame clones and omits some. Found here are some 15,000 clones, roughly four fifths of them singletons; the top ten hold about 30%. Findings of the study overall: The appearance of a median about 60 of the top 100 tumor clones was seen in adjacent lung. Heterogeneity remains possible because sequencing was limited to only one tumor region. Uninvolved neighboring lung showed the greatest T cell clonality, exceeding tumor.

This clonotype was sampled from a male donor aged 60 or over with stage I lung adenocarcinoma. Material: peripheral blood, obtained before any cancer treatment. The rearrangement uses TRBV5-8 and TRBJ2-1; D possibly matches TRBD1 or TRBD2 (5 bases each). The CDR3 here is CASSLIGDPSYNEQFF. The CDR3 nucleotides read TGTGCCAGCAGCTTGATTGGGGACCCGTCCTACAATGAGCAGTTCTTC. Together with reference TRBV5-8 and TRBJ2-1, the CDR3 gives the full variable domain: EAGVTQSPTHLIKTRGQQATLRCSPISGHTSVYWYQQALGLGLQFLLWYDEGEERNRGNFPPRFSGRQFPNYSSELNVNALELEDSALYLCASSLIGDPSYNEQFFGPGTRLTVL.